The clone carrying this T cell receptor (beta chain) was detected only a few times. Authors' processing steps: The assay estimated nucleated cells by amplifying reference gene primers. Sequenced by immunoSEQ multiplex PCR; TCRdb stores in-frame clones only, minus some. V and J calls and clone size are given by that table; D and trimming were obtained from the DNA. The sample shows 150,000 to 200,000 clones, 70% to 90% of them seen only once. Germline assignment: CDR1 SGHDN and CDR2 FVKESK. Trimming took off 5 bases at V and 0 bases at J, with 13 bases between the two ends. The CDR3 is 15 residues long. This record comes from a study of blood T cell repertoires in COVID-19. Across the study: The United States, Italy and Spain were the sources of the acute and convalescent COVID-19 samples. PBMCs, B-cell-depleted T cells, or T cells were the source of the cDNA or gDNA that made up the material.

Sequenced input: peripheral blood. The chain has TRBV14 and TRBJ1-2; possibly TRBD1 for D (6 bases). The sequence came from an elderly woman with acute or convalescent COVID-19. The CDR3 nucleotides read TGTGCCAGCAGCGGAAGAGGGGGAACTAACTATGGCTACACCTTC. This translates into CASSGRGGTNYGYTF.